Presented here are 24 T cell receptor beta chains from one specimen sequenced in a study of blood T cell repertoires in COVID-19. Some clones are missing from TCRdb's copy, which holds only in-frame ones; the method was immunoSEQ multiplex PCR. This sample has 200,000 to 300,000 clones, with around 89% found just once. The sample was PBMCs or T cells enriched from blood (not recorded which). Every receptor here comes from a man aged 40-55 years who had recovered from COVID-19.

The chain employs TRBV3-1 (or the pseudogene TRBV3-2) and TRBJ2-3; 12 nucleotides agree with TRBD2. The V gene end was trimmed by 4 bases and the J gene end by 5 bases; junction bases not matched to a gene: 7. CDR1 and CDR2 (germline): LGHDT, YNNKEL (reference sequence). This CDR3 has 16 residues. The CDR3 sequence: CASSPSGGAWGDTQYF. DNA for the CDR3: TGTGCCAGCAGCCCTAGCGGGGGGGCTTGGGGAGATACGCAGTATTTT.

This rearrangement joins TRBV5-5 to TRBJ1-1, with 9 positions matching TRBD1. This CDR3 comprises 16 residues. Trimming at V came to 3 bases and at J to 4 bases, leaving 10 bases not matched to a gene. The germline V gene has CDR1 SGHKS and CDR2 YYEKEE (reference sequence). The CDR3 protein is CASSYYHATGGTEAFF. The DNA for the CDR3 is TGTGCCAGCAGCTACTACCATGCGACAGGGGGCACTGAAGCTTTCTTT.

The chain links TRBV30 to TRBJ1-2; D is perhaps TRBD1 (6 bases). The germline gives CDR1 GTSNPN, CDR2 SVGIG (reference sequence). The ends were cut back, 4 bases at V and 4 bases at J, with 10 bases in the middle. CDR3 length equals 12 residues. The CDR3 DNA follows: TGTGCCTGGAATCCAGGGGCCTATGGCTACACCTTC. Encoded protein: CAWNPGAYGYTF.

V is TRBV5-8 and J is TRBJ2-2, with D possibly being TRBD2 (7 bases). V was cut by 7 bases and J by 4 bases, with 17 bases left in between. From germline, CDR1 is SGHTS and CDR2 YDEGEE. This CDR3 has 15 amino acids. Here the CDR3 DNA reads TGTGCCAGCCATGGAGGGGGAGGGGCCACCGGGGAGCTGTTTTTT. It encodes CASHGGGGATGELFF.

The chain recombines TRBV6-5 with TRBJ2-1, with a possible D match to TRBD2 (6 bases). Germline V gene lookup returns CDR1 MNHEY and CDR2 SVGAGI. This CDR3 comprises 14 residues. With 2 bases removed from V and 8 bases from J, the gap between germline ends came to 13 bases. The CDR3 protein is CASSYRERNYEQFF. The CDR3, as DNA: TGTGCCAGCAGTTACCGGGAGAGGAATTATGAGCAGTTCTTC.

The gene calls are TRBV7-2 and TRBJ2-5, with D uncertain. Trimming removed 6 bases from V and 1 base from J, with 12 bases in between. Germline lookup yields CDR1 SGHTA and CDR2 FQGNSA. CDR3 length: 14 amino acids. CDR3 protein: CASRLGTGQETQYF. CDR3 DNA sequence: TGTGCCAGCAGACTCGGTACGGGCCAAGAGACCCAGTACTTC.

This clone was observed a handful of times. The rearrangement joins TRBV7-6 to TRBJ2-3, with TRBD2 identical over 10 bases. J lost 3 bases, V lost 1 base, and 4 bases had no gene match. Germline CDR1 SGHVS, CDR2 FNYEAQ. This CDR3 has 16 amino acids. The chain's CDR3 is CASSLDLAGATDTQYF. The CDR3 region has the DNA TGTGCCAGCAGCTTAGATCTAGCGGGAGCTACAGATACGCAGTATTTT. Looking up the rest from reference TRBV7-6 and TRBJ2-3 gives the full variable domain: GAGVSQSPRYKVTKRGQDVALRCDPISGHVSLYWYRQALGQGPEFLTYFNYEAQQDKSGLPNDRFSAERPEGSISTLTIQRTEQRDSAMYRCASSLDLAGATDTQYFGPGTRLTVL.

The CDR3 reads CASRPRGGTEAFF. DNA for the CDR3: TGTGCCAGTCGCCCTCGGGGAGGGACTGAAGCTTTCTTT. J is TRBJ1-1 and V is TRBV19; no clear D. The length of the CDR3 is 13 residues. CDR1 and CDR2 (germline): LNHDA, SQIVND (reference sequence). The ends were cut back, 8 bases at V and 5 bases at J, with 15 bases in the middle.

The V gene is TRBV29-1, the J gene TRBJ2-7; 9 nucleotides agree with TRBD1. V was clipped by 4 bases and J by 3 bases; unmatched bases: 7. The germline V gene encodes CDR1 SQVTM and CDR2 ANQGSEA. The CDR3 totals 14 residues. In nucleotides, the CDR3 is TGCAGCGTTGTCATGGGACAGGGTCGCTACGAGCAGTACTTC. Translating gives CSVVMGQGRYEQYF.

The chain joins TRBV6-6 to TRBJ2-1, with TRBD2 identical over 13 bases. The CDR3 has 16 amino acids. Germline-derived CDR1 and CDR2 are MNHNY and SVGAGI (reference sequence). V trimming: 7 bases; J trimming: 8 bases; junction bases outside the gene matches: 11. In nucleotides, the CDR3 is TGTGCCAGCAACTACGGAGGACTAGCGGGAGACCATGAGCAGTTCTTC. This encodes CASNYGGLAGDHEQFF.

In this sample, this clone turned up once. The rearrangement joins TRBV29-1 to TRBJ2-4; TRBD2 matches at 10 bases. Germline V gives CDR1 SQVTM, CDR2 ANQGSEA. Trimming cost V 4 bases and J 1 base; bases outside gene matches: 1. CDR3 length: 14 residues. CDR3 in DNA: TGCAGCGTTGTGACTAGCGGGGCCAAAAACATTCAGTACTTC. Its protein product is CSVVTSGAKNIQYF.

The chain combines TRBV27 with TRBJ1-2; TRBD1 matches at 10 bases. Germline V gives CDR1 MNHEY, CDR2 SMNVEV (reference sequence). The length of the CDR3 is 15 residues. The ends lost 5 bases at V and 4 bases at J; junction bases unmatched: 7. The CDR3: CASSPGTGVPYGYTF. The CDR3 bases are TGTGCCAGCAGTCCCGGGACAGGGGTCCCCTATGGCTACACCTTC.

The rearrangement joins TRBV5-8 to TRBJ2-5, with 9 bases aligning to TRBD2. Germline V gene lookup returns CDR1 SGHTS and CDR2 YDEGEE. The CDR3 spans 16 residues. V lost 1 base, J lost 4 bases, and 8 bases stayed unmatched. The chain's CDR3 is CASSLWASGEGETQYF. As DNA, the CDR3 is TGTGCCAGCAGCTTGTGGGCTAGCGGGGAGGGAGAGACCCAGTACTTC.

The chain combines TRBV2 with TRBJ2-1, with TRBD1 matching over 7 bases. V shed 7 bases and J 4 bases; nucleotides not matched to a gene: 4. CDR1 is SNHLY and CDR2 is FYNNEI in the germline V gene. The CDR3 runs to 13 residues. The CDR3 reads CASTTGQYNEQFF. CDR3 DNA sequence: TGTGCCAGCACCACGGGACAGTACAATGAGCAGTTCTTC.

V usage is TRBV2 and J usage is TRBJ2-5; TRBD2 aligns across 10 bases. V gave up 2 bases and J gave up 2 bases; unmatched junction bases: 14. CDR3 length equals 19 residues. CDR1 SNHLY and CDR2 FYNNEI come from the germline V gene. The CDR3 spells CASSEPGASGSGLQETQYF. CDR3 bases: TGTGCCAGCAGTGAACCCGGGGCTAGCGGGAGTGGGCTACAAGAGACCCAGTACTTC.

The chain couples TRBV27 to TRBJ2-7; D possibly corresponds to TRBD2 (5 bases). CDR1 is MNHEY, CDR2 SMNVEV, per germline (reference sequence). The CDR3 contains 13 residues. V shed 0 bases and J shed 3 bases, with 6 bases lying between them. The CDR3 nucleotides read TGTGCCAGCAGTTTATCTCGGGACTACGAGCAGTACTTC. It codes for CASSLSRDYEQYF.

The CDR3 here is CASSFSLAGGADEQFF. As DNA, the CDR3 is TGTGCCAGCAGCTTCTCACTAGCGGGAGGCGCGGATGAGCAGTTCTTC. The chain links TRBV7-2 to TRBJ2-1; 12 bases align to TRBD2. The CDR3 has 16 amino acids. The V gene's germline CDR1 is SGHTA and CDR2 FQGNSA. The J segment lost 8 bases and the V segment lost 3 bases, leaving 8 bases of the junction unmatched.

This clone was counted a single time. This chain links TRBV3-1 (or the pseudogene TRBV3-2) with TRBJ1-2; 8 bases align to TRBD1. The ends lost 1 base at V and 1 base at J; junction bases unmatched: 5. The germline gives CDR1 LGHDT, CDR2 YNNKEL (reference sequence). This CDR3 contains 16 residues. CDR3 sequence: CASSQARTGRNYGYTF. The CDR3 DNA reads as TGTGCCAGCAGCCAAGCCAGGACAGGGCGTAACTATGGCTACACCTTC.

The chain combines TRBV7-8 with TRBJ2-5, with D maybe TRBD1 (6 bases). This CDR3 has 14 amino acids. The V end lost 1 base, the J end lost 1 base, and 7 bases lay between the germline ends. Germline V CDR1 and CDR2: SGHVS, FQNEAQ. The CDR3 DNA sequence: TGTGCCAGCAGCTTAGACAGGGCCCAAGAGACCCAGTACTTC. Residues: CASSLDRAQETQYF.

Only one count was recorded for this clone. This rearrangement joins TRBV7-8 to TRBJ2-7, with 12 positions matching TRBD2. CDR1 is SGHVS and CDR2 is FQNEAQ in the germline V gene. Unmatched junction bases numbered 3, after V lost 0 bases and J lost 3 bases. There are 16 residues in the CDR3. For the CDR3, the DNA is TGTGCCAGCAGCTTAGCGCCGACTAGCGGGGGCTACGAGCAGTACTTC. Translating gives CASSLAPTSGGYEQYF.

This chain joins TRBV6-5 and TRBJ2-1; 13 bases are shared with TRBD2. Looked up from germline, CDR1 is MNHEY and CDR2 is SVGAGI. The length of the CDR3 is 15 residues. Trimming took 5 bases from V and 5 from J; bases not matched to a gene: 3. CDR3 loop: CASSHTSGRDNEQFF. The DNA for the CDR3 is TGTGCCAGCAGTCATACTAGCGGGAGGGACAATGAGCAGTTCTTC.

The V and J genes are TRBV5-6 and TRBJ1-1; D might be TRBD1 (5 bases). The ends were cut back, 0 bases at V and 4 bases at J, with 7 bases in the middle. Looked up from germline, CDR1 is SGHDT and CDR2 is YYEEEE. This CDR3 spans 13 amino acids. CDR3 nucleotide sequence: TGTGCCAGCAGCTTGGCAGGGCCCACTGAAGCTTTCTTT. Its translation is CASSLAGPTEAFF.

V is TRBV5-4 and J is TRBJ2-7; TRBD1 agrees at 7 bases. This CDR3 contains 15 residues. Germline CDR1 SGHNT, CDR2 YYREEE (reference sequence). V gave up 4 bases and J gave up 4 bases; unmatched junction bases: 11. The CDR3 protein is CASSHSGQVVYEQYF. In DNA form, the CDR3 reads TGTGCCAGCAGCCACTCCGGACAGGTTGTGTACGAGCAGTACTTC.

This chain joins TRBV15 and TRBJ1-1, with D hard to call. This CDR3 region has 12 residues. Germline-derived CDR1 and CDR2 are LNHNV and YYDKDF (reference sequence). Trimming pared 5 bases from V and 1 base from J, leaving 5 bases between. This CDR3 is CATSLPNTEAFF. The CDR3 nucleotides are TGTGCCACCAGCCTCCCGAACACTGAAGCTTTCTTT. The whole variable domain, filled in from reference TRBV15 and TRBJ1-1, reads DAMVIQNPRYQVTQFGKPVTLSCSQTLNHNVMYWYQQKSSQAPKLLFHYYDKDFNNEADTPDNFQSRRPNTSFCFLDIRSPGLGDTAMYLCATSLPNTEAFFGQGTRLTVV.